This section outlines one TCR beta chain sequence together with its context. Its antigen remains unidentified. The data belong to a study of T-cell reconstitution after alpha-beta-depleted transplantation in children. Unique molecular identifiers were built into the TCRbeta library. MiXCR was run by TCRdb on the PCR reads, yielding one entry per CDR3 protein. The table has about 130,000 distinct CDR3 sequences, roughly 10% seen once. Study results and limitations: Expanded clones from the graft, numbering several hundred, reportedly supplied alpha-beta T cells about two months after transplant. The main origin of T-cell counts and diversity one year after transplant was newly produced T cells. Surviving thymic progenitors and recipient T cells were the source of high TCRbeta diversity at day 60 in some patients.

Trimming removed 4 bases from V and 5 bases from J; junction bases left unmatched: 7. The CDR3 loop spans 14 amino acids. Per the germline V gene, CDR1 is SGHRS and CDR2 is YFSETQ. This chain joins TRBV5-1 and TRBJ2-3, with 7 bases lining up with TRBD1. The receptor was isolated from a girl in the first two years of life who had a stem cell transplant for combined immunodeficiency, so the T cells may come from the graft donor. The starting material was PBMCs, mostly from graft donor cells, obtained 180 days after TCRalphabeta/CD19-depleted stem cell transplant. For the CDR3, the DNA is TGCGCCAGCAGCCCACAGGGGATAGGAGATACGCAGTATTTT. Its translation is CASSPQGIGDTQYF.